This is a list of T cell receptor beta chains from one sample in a study of blood T cell repertoires in COVID-19. Some clones are missing from TCRdb's copy, which holds only in-frame ones; the method was immunoSEQ multiplex PCR. The sample carries about 150,000 clones, approximately 90% recorded once. Material for sequencing was peripheral blood. These receptors were taken from a woman aged 70-85 years with acute or convalescent COVID-19. The CDR3 runs from the conserved cysteine through the conserved F or W. D genes are given only for firm matches. Clone size is stated in some rows and not others, as once, few, many or a class when expanded.

>-|TRBV5-6|-|TRBJ1-2
TGTGCCAGCAGCTTGTCTCGGTATGGCTACACCTTC
CASSLSRYGYTF
>TRBD1|TRBV9|-|TRBJ1-2
TGTGCCAGCAGCGTAGCAAGTACCGGGACAGGGTTGAGGGGCTACACCTTC
CASSVASTGTGLRGYTF
>TRBD1|TRBV28|-|TRBJ2-1
TGTGCCAGCAGTCCCGGACAGGGTGGGTACAATGAGCAGTTCTTC
CASSPGQGGYNEQFF
>TRBD2|TRBV3-1/TRBV3-2|-|TRBJ2-5
TGTGCCAGCAGCCAAGACATCCTGGGGAGGGCCCAGTACTTC
CASSQDILGRAQYF
>-|TRBV3-1/TRBV3-2|-|TRBJ2-1
TGTGCCAGCAGGCCTAGATCGTCCTACAATGAGCAGTTCTTC
CASRPRSSYNEQFF
>-|TRBV4-1|-|TRBJ1-3
TGCGCCAGCAGCCAAGAAGGACGGGGGGCGGGAAACACCATATATTTT
CASSQEGRGAGNTIYF
>-|TRBV10-3|-|TRBJ1-2
TGTGCCATCAGTGAGTATCAGGGCGACTATGGCTACACCTTC
CAISEYQGDYGYTF
>-|TRBV9|-|TRBJ1-5
TGTGCCAGCAGCGTAGGAGCGGTTAATCAGCCCCAGCATTTT
CASSVGAVNQPQHF
>TRBD1|TRBV7-9|-|TRBJ1-1
TGTGCCAGCACTTTGACAGGGCCGAACACTGAAGCTTTCTTT
CASTLTGPNTEAFF
>-|TRBV6-5|-|TRBJ1-1
TGTGCCAGCAGACTCATATTGATGAACACTGAAGCTTTCTTT
CASRLILMNTEAFF
>-|TRBV27|-|TRBJ1-6
TGTGCCAGCAGGCAGACAACTGATAATTCACCCCTCCACTTT
CASRQTTDNSPLHF
>TRBD1|TRBV5-1|once|TRBJ1-1
TGCGCCAGCAGCCGCAGGGACAGGGTCACTGAAGCTTTCTTT
CASSRRDRVTEAFF
>TRBD1|TRBV4-1|once|TRBJ1-2
TGCGCCAGCAGCCAAGATCAGGGGGCGGCATTCGGCTACACCTTC
CASSQDQGAAFGYTF
>-|TRBV4-3|once|TRBJ2-3
TGCGCCAGCAGCCAAGATTGGGCTAGCGAGTCGGATACGCAGTATTTT
CASSQDWASESDTQYF
>-|TRBV7-2|-|TRBJ1-2
TGTGCCAGCAGCTTAGGGGGCAACTATGGCTACACCTTC
CASSLGGNYGYTF
>-|TRBV5-1|-|TRBJ1-5
TGCGCCAGCAGCTTGGACACACAACAGCCCCAGCATTTT
CASSLDTQQPQHF
>-|TRBV4-3|-|TRBJ1-6
TGCGCCAGCAGCCAAGATTGGGCGAGACATTCACCCCTCCACTTT
CASSQDWARHSPLHF
>TRBD1|TRBV7-9|-|TRBJ1-1
TGTGCCAGCAGCTTAGCAACAGGCAGGGGGACTGAAGCTTTCTTT
CASSLATGRGTEAFF
>TRBD1|TRBV2|-|TRBJ1-6
TGTGCCAGCAGTGAAGTCAGTGCGGTCCAGGGGGCACCCCTCCACTTT
CASSEVSAVQGAPLHF
>TRBD1|TRBV5-1|once|TRBJ1-2
TGCGCCAGCAGCCTGGAGGGGACAGGGATTAACTATGGCTACACCTTC
CASSLEGTGINYGYTF
>-|TRBV7-2|-|TRBJ1-2
TGTGCCAGCAGGTCGACCGGGGGGGCTGCTGGCTACACCTTC
CASRSTGGAAGYTF
>-|TRBV19|-|TRBJ1-5
TGTGCCAGTACCACATTTGGACAGCGATATAGCAATCAGCCCCAGCATTTT
CASTTFGQRYSNQPQHF
>TRBD1|TRBV7-2|-|TRBJ2-1
TGTGCCAGCAGCTTAACTGGGACAGGAGGTTATGAGCAGTTCTTC
CASSLTGTGGYEQFF
>-|TRBV10-3|-|TRBJ2-3
TGTGCCATCATGGCGGCAATAGGTACAGATACGCAGTATTTT
CAIMAAIGTDTQYF
>TRBD1|TRBV3-1/TRBV3-2|-|TRBJ2-3
TGTGCCAGCAGCACTACCTCGACAGGGTGGCCGTATTTT
CASSTTSTGWPYF
>TRBD1|TRBV2|-|TRBJ1-4
TGTGCCAGCAGGGGGGACAGGGGGAATGAAAAACTGTTTTTT
CASRGDRGNEKLFF
>TRBD1|TRBV7-2|-|TRBJ1-4
TGTGCCAGCAGCTCCGGGACAGGGTTAGCTACTAATGAAAAACTGTTTTTT
CASSSGTGLATNEKLFF
>TRBD2|TRBV9|-|TRBJ2-1
TGTGCCAGCAGCGTAGGGGAGGGGAGCTCCTACAATGAGCAGTTCTTC
CASSVGEGSSYNEQFF
>TRBD2|TRBV12-5|-|TRBJ2-2
TGTGCTAGTGGTTTGGTACCGCTAGCGGGGGGCCTCGGGAACACCGGGGAGCTGTTTTTT
CASGLVPLAGGLGNTGELFF
>-|TRBV6-6|-|TRBJ1-3
TGTGCCAGCAGTTACGGACAGGGAAACACCATATATTTT
CASSYGQGNTIYF
>TRBD2|TRBV6-6|-|TRBJ2-1
TGTGCCAGCAGTCGTAGCGGGGGACCCCTCCCAAACAATGAGCAGTTCTTC
CASSRSGGPLPNNEQFF
>TRBD1|TRBV29-1|-|TRBJ2-7
TGCAGCGTTTACCGGGACAGGGGCAACGAGCAGTACTTC
CSVYRDRGNEQYF
>-|TRBV29-1|-|TRBJ1-2
TGCAGCACCCCGGGGGGGGCGGAGGGCTACACCTTC
CSTPGGAEGYTF
>-|TRBV7-9|-|TRBJ1-4
TGTGCCAGCAGCTTAGCCGGGGGGGAAAAACTGTTTTTT
CASSLAGGEKLFF
>-|TRBV7-9|-|TRBJ1-4
TGTGCCAGCAGCTCCGGCGGGGGTACTAATGAAAAACTGTTTTTT
CASSSGGGTNEKLFF
>-|TRBV4-3|-|TRBJ2-7
TGCGCCAGCAGCCAAGATCCAGGGTGGTACGAGCAGTACTTC
CASSQDPGWYEQYF
>-|TRBV3-1/TRBV3-2|-|TRBJ1-6
TGTGCCAGCAGCTCGGGAGGCGGGACGAGTAATTCACCCCTCCACTTT
CASSSGGGTSNSPLHF
>-|TRBV27|-|TRBJ1-2
TGTGCCAGCAGTTTAAGGGGGGGTTATTGGGCCTATGGCTACACCTTC
CASSLRGGYWAYGYTF
>-|TRBV19|-|TRBJ2-6
TGTGCCAGTAGTCCCCCACCCTCGCGGGGAAGTGGGGCCAACGTCCTGACTTTC
CASSPPPSRGSGANVLTF
>TRBD1|TRBV7-9|-|TRBJ1-2
TGTGCCAGCAGCTTAGAAACAGGGGCTGGCTACACCTTC
CASSLETGAGYTF
>TRBD2|TRBV28|-|TRBJ2-1
TGTGCCAGCAGTTTCGGGCGGGGGATTGACAATGAGCAGTTCTTC
CASSFGRGIDNEQFF
>TRBD2|TRBV7-2|-|TRBJ2-7
TGTGCCAGCAGCTTAGTTGGGACTAGCGGGGAGCAGTACTTC
CASSLVGTSGEQYF
>-|TRBV3-1/TRBV3-2|once|TRBJ1-3
TGTGCCAGCAGCCAAGGGGGGCCGAACACCATATATTTT
CASSQGGPNTIYF
>TRBD1|TRBV6-6|-|TRBJ2-2
TGTGCCAGCAGCCTACTTACAGGGGGCAGGACCGGGGAGCTGTTTTTT
CASSLLTGGRTGELFF
>-|TRBV23-1|-|TRBJ1-2
TGCGCCAGCAGTACGACGCCAGCGGGAGTCTATGGCTACACCTTC
CASSTTPAGVYGYTF
>-|TRBV7-8|-|TRBJ2-7
TGTGCCAGCAGCTTAGTTCTGGAGCAGTACTTC
CASSLVLEQYF
>-|TRBV14|-|TRBJ1-1
TGTGCCAGCAGCCAAGAAGCAGGGTCTGAAGCTTTCTTT
CASSQEAGSEAFF
>TRBD1|TRBV27|-|TRBJ2-2
TGTGCCAGCAGTTCACCGGGACAGGGGGCCGGGGAGCTGTTTTTT
CASSSPGQGAGELFF